The sequence of this T cell receptor beta chain was determined in a study of shared clonotypes between healthy human individuals. Study findings and constraints: It was observed that 4% to 6% of naive CD4 clonotypes were shared across a handful of donors.

As concerns this clone: Its antigen is not known.

This CDR3 has 16 amino acids. Germline V gene data show CDR1 as SGHRS and CDR2 as YFSETQ. V was cut by 4 bases and J by 0 bases, with 11 bases left in between. The input for sorted-subset replicate PCRs was about 210 ng DNA, about 29,000 T cell genomes. Method: immunoSEQ multiplex PCR; TCRdb's copy keeps in-frame clones and lacks some. The sample shows 850,000 to 1,200,000 clones, around four fifths of them seen only once. Sequenced material: memory CD4+ T cells sorted from blood. Subset defined: CD45RA-negative fraction. V and J are TRBV5-1 and TRBJ1-6; no clear D. The receptor was derived from a man younger than 35 in good health. The CDR3, as DNA: TGCGCCAGCAGCCCTGAGGCCAGCTCCTATAATTCACCCCTCCACTTT. Protein product: CASSPEASSYNSPLHF.